This T cell receptor (beta chain) came from a study of identifying expanded T cells in peripheral blood. Notes on the study in general: Clone count variance between roughly 2-week samples rose with total template count. About 1.3 clones differed between technical replicates, versus approximately 17 and 20 over time.

During the collection period, no donor immune events like infections were recorded. As regards this clone: Its antigen is still unknown.

Some clones are missing from TCRdb's copy, which holds only in-frame ones; the method was immunoSEQ multiplex PCR. This table has 81,000 or so clones, 84% appearing once. V gave up 4 bases and J gave up 4 bases; unmatched junction bases: 8. Germline assignment: CDR1 SGDLS and CDR2 YYNGEE. The CDR3 has 15 residues. The specimen sequenced was blood. The receptor's source is a person aged 18-69 years in good health. J is TRBJ2-1 and V is TRBV9, with TRBD1 identical over 7 bases. CDR3 loop: CASSQTGSGYNEQFF. CDR3 nucleotides: TGTGCCAGCAGCCAGACAGGGAGCGGATACAATGAGCAGTTCTTC.